This TCR beta chain was profiled in a study of T cells after yellow fever vaccination. Study observations and caveats: A weaker but faster secondary response was observed, peaking on day 5 versus 15.

This clonotype was seen repeatedly, ten times or more. One entry per CDR3 protein, called by TCRdb with MiXCR from the 5' RACE reads. The table has some 32,000 distinct CDR3 sequences, 6% to 8.5% seen once. Trimming shortened V by 4 bases and J by 2 bases, and 14 bases separated the two germline ends. The CDR3 loop spans 15 amino acids. Germline V gene lookup returns CDR1 SGHTA and CDR2 FQGNSA. The receptor's source is a man aged 18-30 years who received the YFV17D yellow fever vaccine. The chain is built from TRBV7-2 and TRBJ1-2, with D uncertain. This material consisted of PBMCs, either bulk or a sorted T-cell subset (CD4+, CD8+, memory, or dextramer-sorted; not recorded which), taken on the day of the first yellow fever vaccination. The DNA of the CDR3 is TGTGCCAGCAGCTACTACCTGACTGCGAACTATGGCTACACCTTC. Translated: CASSYYLTANYGYTF.